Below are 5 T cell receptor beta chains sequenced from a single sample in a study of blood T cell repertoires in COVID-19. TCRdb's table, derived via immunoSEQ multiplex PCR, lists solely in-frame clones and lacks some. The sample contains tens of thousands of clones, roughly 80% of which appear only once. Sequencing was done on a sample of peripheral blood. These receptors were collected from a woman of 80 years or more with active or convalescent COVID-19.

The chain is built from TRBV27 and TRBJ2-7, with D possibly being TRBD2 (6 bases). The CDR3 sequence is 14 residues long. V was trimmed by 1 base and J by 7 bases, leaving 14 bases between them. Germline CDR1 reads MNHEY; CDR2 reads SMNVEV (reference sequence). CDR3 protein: CASSLWGLAGEQYF. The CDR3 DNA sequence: TGTGCCAGCAGTTTATGGGGACTTGCGGGGGAGCAGTACTTC.

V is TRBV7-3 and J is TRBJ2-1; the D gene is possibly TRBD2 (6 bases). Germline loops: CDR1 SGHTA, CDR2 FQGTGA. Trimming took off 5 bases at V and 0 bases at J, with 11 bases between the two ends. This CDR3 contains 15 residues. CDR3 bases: TGTGCCAGCAGCCCGCTGGGGGGCTCCTACAATGAGCAGTTCTTC. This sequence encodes CASSPLGGSYNEQFF.

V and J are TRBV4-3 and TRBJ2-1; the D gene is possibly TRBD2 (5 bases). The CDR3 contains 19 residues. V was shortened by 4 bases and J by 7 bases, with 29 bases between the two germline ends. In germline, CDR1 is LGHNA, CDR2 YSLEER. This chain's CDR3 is CASSPDYGGLVVGGNEQFF. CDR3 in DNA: TGCGCCAGCAGCCCAGACTATGGAGGATTAGTAGTGGGCGGAAATGAGCAGTTCTTC.

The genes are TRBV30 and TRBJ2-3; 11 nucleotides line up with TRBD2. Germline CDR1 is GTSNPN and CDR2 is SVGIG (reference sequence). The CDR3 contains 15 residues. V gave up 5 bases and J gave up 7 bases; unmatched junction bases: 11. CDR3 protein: CAWSIAGGPLNTQYF. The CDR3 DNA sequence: TGTGCCTGGTCGATAGCGGGGGGGCCTTTGAATACGCAGTATTTT.

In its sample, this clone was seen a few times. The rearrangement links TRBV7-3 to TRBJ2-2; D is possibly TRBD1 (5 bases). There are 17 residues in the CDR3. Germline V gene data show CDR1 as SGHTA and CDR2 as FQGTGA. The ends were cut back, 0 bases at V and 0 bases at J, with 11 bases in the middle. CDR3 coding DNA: TGTGCCAGCAGCTTAACGTTTGGGGCCTCGAACACCGGGGAGCTGTTTTTT. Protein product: CASSLTFGASNTGELFF.